This TCR beta chain was profiled in a study of T cells in Graves' hyperthyroidism and ophthalmopathy (dated by TCRdb to about 2019). In the study overall: Peripheral blood was sampled at the time of initial diagnosis, prior to any treatment. A discovery cohort of about 96 patients, roughly 45 with Graves' ophthalmopathy and about 60 with stable Graves' hyperthyroidism, was used to find distinguishing TCR V-J signatures. The 85 to 100 discovery patients were divided at random into training and test sets in a 7:3 ratio. After blood sampling, hyperthyroidism patients were treated with methimazole at a starting dose of 30 mg daily, and ophthalmopathy patients were treated with high-dose intravenous methylprednisolone. The paper describes TCR Vbeta CDR3 sequencing of 135 peripheral blood samples, made up of fewer than 50 ophthalmopathy patients, around 78 hyperthyroidism patients and roughly 17 progressor patients. Prospective prediction of ophthalmopathy was tested in an independent validation cohort consisting of 18 hyperthyroidism patients and 15 to 17 patients who later progressed to ophthalmopathy. In addition, the study compared T-cell repertoires in thyroid tissue and in blood from roughly 6 Graves' hyperthyroidism patients.

Amplification of TCR beta CDR3 regions was carried out from RNA transcripts. The TCR CDR3 was subjected to a first round of RT-PCR using the HTBI primer set and the Qiagen OneStep RT-PCR kit. Libraries were constructed in a second round of multiplex PCR, after which size selection and purification were carried out. Libraries were sequenced paired-end with 100 bp reads on an Illumina HiSeq2000. The paper's data handling went like this. SOAPnuke was used to process the raw data, with reads discarded if the reads contained adapters or uncalled bases, had a mean Phred below 15, or lacked an exact constant-primer or identifier match. COPE v1.2.5 was used to merge high-quality paired reads, and clonotypes were defined as unique nucleotide sequences. Clonotypes were aligned to IMGT TRBV, TRBD and TRBJ reference segments using MiTCR v1.1. Analysis was restricted to V-J combinations with a frequency above 0.0001, which covered about 99% of repertoires. The TCS score was defined as the ratio of F50 (clonal expansion) to E x V (chaos), calculated using BLOSUM62-based TCRdist between CDR3 peptides within each V-J. Welch's t-statistics and random forest reduced some 510 V-J features to under 15, which were used in a naive Bayes classifier (R e1071). Thyroid-blood repertoire similarity was quantified with the Morisita-Horn index. Clones were called with MiXCR by TCRdb after fastp trimmed the public reads at Q25, and only in-frame beta chains were retained. Rows merge per CDR3 protein into single entries with the most common DNA and genes. The V and J calls shown here were made by TCRdb, not taken from the authors' results. The sample contains about 610,000 distinct CDR3 sequences, roughly 14% of them found a single time. Of the sample, 4.3% falls within the top ten clones.

Beyond this particular receptor, the publication reports: No statistical method was used to fix the sample size in advance, and group allocation was not hidden from the investigators. In validation, progression to ophthalmopathy was predicted by the model with approximately 67% sensitivity and roughly 76% specificity, a median of about 6.4 months before onset. Most expanded thyroid clonotypes (frequency above 0.001) were also found in blood, which suggests that blood repertoires may mirror thyroid immune responses. Ophthalmopathy was separated from stable hyperthyroidism by a 13 V-J signature model, with approximately 85% sensitivity and 81% to 83% specificity obtained in cross-validation and 80%/75% obtained in testing.

A distance of 13 bases separates the germline ends of V and J, which lose 6 bases and 5 bases respectively. Counted from cysteine to phenylalanine, this CDR3 has 13 amino acids. The only DNA kept is the CDR3, 39 bases in frame from the first base. This clonotype was observed at least ten times. The specificity of this receptor is unknown. Per-base quality was not reported, and no clone a single base away is much larger than it. Ophthalmopathy patients had moderately to severely active disease, with a Clinical Activity Score of 3 or more, a NOSPECS grade of 4 or more, and a disease duration of less than 3 months. The study excluded patients with uncontrolled infections, other autoimmune diseases, pregnancy or lactation. Diagnoses relied on clinical symptoms, serum thyroxine and TRAb, thyroid ultrasound and orbital computed tomography. PBMCs were isolated from approximately 10 ml of fresh peripheral blood by Ficoll-Paque density gradient centrifugation. Total RNA was extracted using Trizol reagent, and RNA quality was assessed on an Agilent 2100 Bioanalyzer.

The receptor chain draws on TRBV12-3 or TRBV12-4 and TRBJ2-5; tentative D gene TRBD1, with 6 bases matching. The TCR was taken from a woman aged 40 to 49 with Graves' ophthalmopathy. Sequencing was done on a sample of blood. The CDR3 loop reads CASSSRQVETQYF. The DNA is TGTGCCAGCAGCAGTCGACAGGTGGAGACCCAGTACTTC.